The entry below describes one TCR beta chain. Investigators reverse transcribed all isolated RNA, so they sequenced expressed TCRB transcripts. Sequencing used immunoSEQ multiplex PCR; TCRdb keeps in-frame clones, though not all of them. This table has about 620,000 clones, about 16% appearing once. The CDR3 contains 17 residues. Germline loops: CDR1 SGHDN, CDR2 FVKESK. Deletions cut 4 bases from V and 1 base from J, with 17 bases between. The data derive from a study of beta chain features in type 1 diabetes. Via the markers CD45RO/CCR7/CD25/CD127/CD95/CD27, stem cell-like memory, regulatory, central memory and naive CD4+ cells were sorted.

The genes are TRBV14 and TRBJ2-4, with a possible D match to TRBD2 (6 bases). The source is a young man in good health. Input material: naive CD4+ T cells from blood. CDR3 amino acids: CASSRRSSAGAKNIQYF. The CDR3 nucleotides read TGTGCCAGCAGCCGCCGGTCTTCGGCGGGGGCCAAAAACATTCAGTACTTC.